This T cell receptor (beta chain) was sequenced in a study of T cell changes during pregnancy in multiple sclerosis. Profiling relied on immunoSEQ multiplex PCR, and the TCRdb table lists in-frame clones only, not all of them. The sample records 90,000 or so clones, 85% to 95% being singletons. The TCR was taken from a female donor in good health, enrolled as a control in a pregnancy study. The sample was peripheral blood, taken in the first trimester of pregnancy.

Here the CDR3 reads CASSQVDSGEEKLFF. The CDR3 coding sequence is TGCGCCAGCAGCCAAGTGGACTCCGGGGAGGAAAAACTGTTTTTT. This chain uses TRBV4-1 with TRBJ1-4; no reliable D call. Germline lookup yields CDR1 MGHRA and CDR2 YSYEKL. This CDR3 is built from 15 residues. V lost 1 base to trimming and J lost 8 bases, with 14 bases between them.